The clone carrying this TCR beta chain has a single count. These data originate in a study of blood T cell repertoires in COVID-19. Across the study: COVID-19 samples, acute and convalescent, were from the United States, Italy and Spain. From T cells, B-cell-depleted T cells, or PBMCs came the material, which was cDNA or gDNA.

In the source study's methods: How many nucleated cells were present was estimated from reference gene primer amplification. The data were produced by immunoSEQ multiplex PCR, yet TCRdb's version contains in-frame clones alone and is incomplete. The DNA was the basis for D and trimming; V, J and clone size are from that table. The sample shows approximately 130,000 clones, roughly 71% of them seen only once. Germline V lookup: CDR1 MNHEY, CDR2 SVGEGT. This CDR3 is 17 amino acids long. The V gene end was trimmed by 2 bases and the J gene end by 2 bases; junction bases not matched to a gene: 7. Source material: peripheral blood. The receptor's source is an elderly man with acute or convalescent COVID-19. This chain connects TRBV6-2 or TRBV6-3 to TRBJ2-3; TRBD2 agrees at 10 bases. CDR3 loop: CASSYDASGGLTDTQYF. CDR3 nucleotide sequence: TGTGCCAGCAGTTACGATGCTAGCGGGGGCCTCACAGATACGCAGTATTTT.